The subject of this entry is one TCR beta chain. Its antigen is undetermined. Clones were read by immunoSEQ multiplex PCR, and TCRdb kept only the in-frame ones, dropping some. The data hold some 20,000 clones, with over 95% observed a single time. The sample comes from a study of T cells after posttransplantation cyclophosphamide. Study-level points and caveats: Donor CD8+ memory clones often dominated recipient blood repertoires at later times.

The CDR3 sequence is 19 residues long. Germline V gene sequence: CDR1 SGHTA, CDR2 FQGNSA. The J segment lost 0 bases and the V segment lost 3 bases, leaving 12 bases of the junction unmatched. The naive gate required viable CD3+CD4+ or CD3+CD8+ cells with CCR7+CD45RA+CD45RO-CD95-CD27+CD28+ phenotype. The source is a man between 40 and 49 years old in good health, CMV-negative, and a related stem cell transplant donor. Sequencing was done on a sample of naive CD4+ T cells sorted from PBMCs. The chain uses TRBV7-2 and TRBJ2-3, with 10 bases identical to TRBD2. The CDR3 sequence: CASSFLLASGSPSTDTQYF. The CDR3 DNA reads TGTGCCAGCAGCTTCCTATTGGCTAGCGGGAGCCCTAGCACAGATACGCAGTATTTT.